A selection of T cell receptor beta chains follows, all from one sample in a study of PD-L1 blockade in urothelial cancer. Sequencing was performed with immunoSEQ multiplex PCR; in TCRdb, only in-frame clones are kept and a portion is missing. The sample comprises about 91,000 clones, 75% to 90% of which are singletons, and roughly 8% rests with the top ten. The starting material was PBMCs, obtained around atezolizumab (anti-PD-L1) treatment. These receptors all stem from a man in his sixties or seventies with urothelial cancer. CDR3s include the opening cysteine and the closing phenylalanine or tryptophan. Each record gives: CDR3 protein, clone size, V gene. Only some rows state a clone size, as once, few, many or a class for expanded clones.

CDR3: CASRITGNSGANVLTF
size: .
V: TRBV2

CDR3: CASRRTSGRTDTQYF
size: .
V: TRBV6-5

CDR3: CASSPTGGEQFF
size: once
V: TRBV7-9

CDR3: CASSMNAASTDTQYF
size: .
V: TRBV19

CDR3: CATVDTYTGELFF
size: .
V: TRBV5-1

CDR3: CASSFPTGDNSPLHF
size: few
V: TRBV6-6

CDR3: CASSLGQGAINYGYTF
size: .
V: TRBV5-1

CDR3: CASSEAQAGIYEQYF
size: .
V: TRBV6-1

CDR3: CASSPSQGAISGANVLTF
size: .
V: TRBV18

CDR3: CASSPRLRATEAFF
size: .
V: TRBV5-1

CDR3: CASSPPLGGLAFLEQYF
size: .
V: TRBV18

CDR3: CASSYGQGANEKLFF
size: .
V: TRBV6-6

CDR3: CASSGDSGRADTQYF
size: .
V: TRBV2

CDR3: CASMASGAPWEQFF
size: .
V: TRBV19

CDR3: CASSQSGGENTEAFF
size: .
V: TRBV18

CDR3: CASSLDVSGFGYTF
size: few
V: TRBV7-9

CDR3: CASSQSSGSLAGELFF
size: .
V: TRBV7-9

CDR3: CASSYSPLAANEQFF
size: once
V: TRBV6-5

CDR3: CASSPLDRLNTEAFF
size: .
V: TRBV5-1

CDR3: CASSSGSSYEQYF
size: .
V: TRBV5-6

CDR3: CASRPHRGGEQFF
size: .
V: TRBV6-1

CDR3: CASSLGGADITQYF
size: .
V: TRBV7-9

CDR3: CASSPTYRVGNEQFF
size: .
V: TRBV6-4

CDR3: CASSLIWGPNQPQHF
size: .
V: TRBV5-1

CDR3: CASSYLGQNTDTQYF
size: .
V: TRBV6-6

CDR3: CASRLQGARPDTQYF
size: once
V: TRBV6-5

CDR3: CASSLARTSGGAAYNEQFF
size: .
V: TRBV5-1

CDR3: CAISVRDRESEAFF
size: .
V: TRBV10-3

CDR3: CASSLSDRDTEAFF
size: .
V: TRBV18

CDR3: CASSQVRTGSHQPQHF
size: .
V: TRBV14

CDR3: CASSYSAENEQFF
size: .
V: TRBV6-5

CDR3: CASSVAGGNSPLHF
size: .
V: TRBV9